This passage covers 10 T cell receptor beta chains from one sample sequenced in a study of cytomegalovirus exposure and HLA in healthy donors. Researchers ran the PCR with 60 Vbeta and 13 Jbeta primers. The data were produced by immunoSEQ multiplex PCR, yet TCRdb's version contains in-frame clones alone and is incomplete. The sample lists 150,000 to 200,000 clones; approximately 80% were seen once. Material for sequencing was PBMCs. The receptors were gathered from a man younger than 30 in good health and CMV-seropositive.

This clone was seen a few times. V is TRBV10-3 and J is TRBJ2-7; perhaps TRBD1 as D (6 bases). CDR1 is ENHRY and CDR2 is SYGVKD in the germline V gene. The CDR3 loop spans 14 amino acids. Trimming left V 4 bases short and J 0 bases short, with 10 bases between. CDR3 residues: CAISGGQSSYEQYF. The CDR3, as DNA: TGTGCCATCAGTGGTGGACAGTCCTCCTACGAGCAGTACTTC.

This clone showed up just a few times. V gene TRBV7-2 combines with J gene TRBJ2-1; 9 bases line up with TRBD1. Germline CDR1 SGHTA, CDR2 FQGNSA. V shed 3 bases and J 3 bases; nucleotides not matched to a gene: 6. The CDR3 loop spans 16 amino acids. CDR3 in DNA: TGTGCCAGCAGCTTCTCCGGGACAGGGATCTACAATGAGCAGTTCTTC. It encodes CASSFSGTGIYNEQFF. Using reference TRBV7-2 and TRBJ2-1 for the parts outside the CDR3, the full variable domain is GAGVSQSPSNKVTEKGKDVELRCDPISGHTALYWYRQSLGQGLEFLIYFQGNSAPDKSGLPSDRFSAERTGGSVSTLTIQRTQQEDSAVYLCASSFSGTGIYNEQFFGPGTRLTVL.

This chain connects TRBV5-4 to TRBJ1-2, with 10 bases that match TRBD1. Germline CDR1 and CDR2: SGHNT and YYREEE (reference sequence). The J segment lost 4 bases and the V segment lost 4 bases, leaving 7 bases of the junction unmatched. This CDR3 is built from 15 residues. The chain's CDR3 is CASSLDRGRSYGYTF. The CDR3 DNA follows: TGTGCCAGCAGCCTAGACAGGGGGCGTAGCTATGGCTACACCTTC.

The chain is built from TRBV29-1 and TRBJ1-2; 8 bases match TRBD1. CDR1 and CDR2 from the germline V gene are SQVTM and ANQGSEA. J was trimmed by 0 bases and V by 7 bases; bases with no gene match: 4. CDR3 length equals 13 residues. CDR3 coding DNA: TGCAGCGCAGACAGGGGTACTAACTATGGCTACACCTTC. Translation: CSADRGTNYGYTF.

The genes are TRBV2 and TRBJ1-2; unclear D gene. CDR1 SNHLY and CDR2 FYNNEI come from the germline V gene. The CDR3 is 15 amino acids. Deletions cut 2 bases from V and 2 bases from J, with 12 bases between. Here the CDR3 DNA reads TGTGCCAGCAGTGAATGGGCAGGCGACAACTATGGCTACACCTTC. Translating gives CASSEWAGDNYGYTF.

The chain has TRBV27 and TRBJ1-5; D ambiguous. CDR3 length: 15 residues. Deletions cut 4 bases from V and 1 base from J, with 11 bases between. Germline V gene data show CDR1 as MNHEY and CDR2 as SMNVEV (reference sequence). CDR3 sequence (DNA): TGTGCCAGCAGTTGGGAGGGTGGAAGCAATCAGCCCCAGCATTTT. Translating it yields CASSWEGGSNQPQHF.

The chain has TRBV2 and TRBJ2-2; 9 bases map to TRBD1. The junction had 10 bases not matched to a gene; V was cut back by 6 bases and J by 5 bases. In germline, CDR1 is SNHLY, CDR2 FYNNEI. CDR3 length equals 16 residues. CDR3 in amino acids: CASRQSDRGFTGELFF. In DNA form, the CDR3 reads TGTGCCAGCAGGCAATCCGACAGGGGGTTTACCGGGGAGCTGTTTTTT.

The CDR3 bases are TGTGCCAGCAGCCAAGCGGTCAGGGAAACAGATACGCAGTATTTT. It specifies CASSQAVRETDTQYF. This chain joins TRBV4-2 and TRBJ2-3; weak D call: TRBD1 (5 bases). Trimming took 1 base from V and 3 from J, leaving 11 bases between them. From germline, CDR1 is LGHNA and CDR2 YNFKEQ. This CDR3 has 15 residues.

This rearrangement joins TRBV30 to TRBJ2-5, with a possible D match to TRBD1 (6 bases). Between the trimmed V and J ends, which lost 0 bases and 0 bases, there was a span of 8 bases. The CDR3 has 14 amino acids. Germline CDR1 and CDR2: GTSNPN and SVGIG (reference sequence). The CDR3 nucleotides are TGTGCCTGGAGTGTAGGGGGTTACCAAGAGACCCAGTACTTC. Translated, it gives CAWSVGGYQETQYF.

The J gene is TRBJ2-3, the V gene TRBV5-4, with 10 bases matching TRBD2. The CDR3 is made up of 14 amino acids. V gave up 4 bases and J gave up 7 bases; unmatched junction bases: 6. Germline values: CDR1 SGHNT, CDR2 YYREEE (reference sequence). In DNA form, the CDR3 reads TGTGCCAGCAGCGGAGCGGGGGGGCGTAATACGCAGTATTTT. Translating gives CASSGAGGRNTQYF.